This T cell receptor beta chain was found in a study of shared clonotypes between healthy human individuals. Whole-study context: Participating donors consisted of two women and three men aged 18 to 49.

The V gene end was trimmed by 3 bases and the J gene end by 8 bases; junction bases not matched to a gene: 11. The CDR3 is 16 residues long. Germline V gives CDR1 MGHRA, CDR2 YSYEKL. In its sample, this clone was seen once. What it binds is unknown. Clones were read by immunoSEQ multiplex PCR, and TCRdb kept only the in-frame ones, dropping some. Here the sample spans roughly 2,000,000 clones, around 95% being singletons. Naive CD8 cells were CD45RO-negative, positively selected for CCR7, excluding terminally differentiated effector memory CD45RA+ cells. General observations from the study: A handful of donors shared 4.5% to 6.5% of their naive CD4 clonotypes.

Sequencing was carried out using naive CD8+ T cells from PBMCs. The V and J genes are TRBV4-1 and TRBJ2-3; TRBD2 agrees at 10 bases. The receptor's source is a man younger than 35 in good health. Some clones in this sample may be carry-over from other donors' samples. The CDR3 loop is CASSHPEREGSFTQYF. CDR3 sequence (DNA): TGCGCCAGCAGCCATCCTGAGCGGGAGGGCAGTTTTACGCAGTATTTT.